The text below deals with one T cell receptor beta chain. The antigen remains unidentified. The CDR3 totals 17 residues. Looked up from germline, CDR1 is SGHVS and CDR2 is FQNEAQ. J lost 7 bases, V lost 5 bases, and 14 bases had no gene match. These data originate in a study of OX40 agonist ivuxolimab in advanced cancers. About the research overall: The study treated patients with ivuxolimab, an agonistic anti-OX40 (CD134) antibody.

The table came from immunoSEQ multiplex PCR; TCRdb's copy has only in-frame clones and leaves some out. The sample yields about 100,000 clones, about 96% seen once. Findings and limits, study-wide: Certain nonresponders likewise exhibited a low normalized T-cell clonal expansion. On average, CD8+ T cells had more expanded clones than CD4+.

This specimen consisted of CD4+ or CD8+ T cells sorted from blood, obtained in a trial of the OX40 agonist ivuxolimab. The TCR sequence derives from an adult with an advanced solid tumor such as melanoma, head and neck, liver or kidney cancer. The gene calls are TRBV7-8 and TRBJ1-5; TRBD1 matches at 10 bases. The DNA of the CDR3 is TGTGCCAGCAGCCCCGGACAGGGGACAGGGGAGGGACAGCCCCAGCATTTT. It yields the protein CASSPGQGTGEGQPQHF.